The subject of this entry is one T cell receptor beta chain. It was during active infection that Seattle patients were enrolled and then longitudinally followed. The sample belongs to a study of blood T cell repertoires in COVID-19. The wider study: Nucleic acid was either cDNA or gDNA, and it came from T cells, B-cell-depleted T cells, or PBMCs.

The CDR3 length is 14 residues. Per the germline V gene, CDR1 is SGHRS and CDR2 is YFSETQ. V was cut by 1 base and J by 0 bases, with 7 bases left in between. Original processing notes: Using reference gene primer amplification, nucleated cell counts were estimated. Sequenced by immunoSEQ multiplex PCR; TCRdb stores in-frame clones only, minus some. The V and J calls and clone size were taken over from that table, and D and trimming were inferred from the DNA. The sample records around 300,000 clones, 75% to 95% being singletons. V is TRBV5-1 and J is TRBJ2-5; D not resolved. The material sequenced was peripheral blood. This clonotype originated in a woman aged 25 to 39 with COVID-19, enrolled during active disease. This CDR3 reads CASSLLPHQETQYF. As DNA, the CDR3 is TGCGCCAGCAGCTTGCTACCCCACCAAGAGACCCAGTACTTC.